Following are 20 T cell receptor beta chains from one sample sequenced in a study of cytomegalovirus exposure and HLA in healthy donors. Amplification used 60 Vbeta primers and 13 Jbeta primers. Only in-frame clones appear in the TCRdb table, and some are missing; sequencing was by immunoSEQ multiplex PCR. This sample has about 170,000 clones; 80% occur once, and the top ten carry 4.5%. Material for sequencing was PBMCs. Every receptor here comes from a woman in her forties or fifties in good health and CMV-seropositive.

This clone was counted a single time. J is TRBJ2-2 and V is TRBV9; TRBD2 matches at 11 bases. The CDR3 contains 19 residues. Germline trimming cut 3 bases from V and 6 bases from J; bases unmatched to any gene: 16. Germline lookup yields CDR1 SGDLS and CDR2 YYNGEE. The CDR3 nucleotides are TGTGCCAGCAGCGGGCTACCCCTCCTCACTAGCGGGAGTTCCGGGGAGCTGTTTTTT. It codes for CASSGLPLLTSGSSGELFF.

A few counts support this clone. The gene calls are TRBV29-1 and TRBJ1-3; D remains ambiguous. The germline CDR1 and CDR2 sequences are SQVTM and ANQGSEA. CDR3 length equals 14 residues. V lost 4 bases, J lost 0 bases, and 10 bases lay in between. The CDR3 spells CSVGQSGSGNTIYF. CDR3 sequence (DNA): TGCAGCGTTGGGCAGAGCGGCTCTGGAAACACCATATATTTT. Supplemented by reference TRBV29-1 and TRBJ1-3, the full variable domain reads SAVISQKPSRDICQRGTSLTIQCQVDSQVTMMFWYRQQPGQSLTLIATANQGSEATYESGFVIDKFPISRPNLTFSTLTVSNMSPEDSSIYLCSVGQSGSGNTIYFGEGSWLTVV.

The V call is TRBV19, the J call TRBJ1-1, with 7 bases that match TRBD1. Germline values: CDR1 LNHDA, CDR2 SQIVND (reference sequence). This CDR3 spans 13 amino acids. Trimming removed 5 bases from V and 8 bases from J; junction bases left unmatched: 8. CDR3 DNA: TGTGCCAGTAGTCTCCGACAGGGCCTAGAAGCTTTCTTT. It is translated as CASSLRQGLEAFF.

J is TRBJ2-1 and V is TRBV10-3, with D maybe TRBD1 (8 bases). Germline V lookup: CDR1 ENHRY, CDR2 SYGVKD. The CDR3 loop spans 14 amino acids. V was pared by 6 bases and J by 8 bases, with 17 bases between. The DNA for the CDR3 is TGTGCCATCAGCCGGACAGGGAGGGATGATGAGCAGTTCTTC. Its translation: CAISRTGRDDEQFF.

The rearrangement uses TRBV5-8 and TRBJ1-6; D gene unclear. Germline assignment: CDR1 SGHTS and CDR2 YDEGEE. The CDR3 sequence is 14 residues long. Trimming left V 3 bases short and J 9 bases short, with 13 bases between. The CDR3 DNA sequence: TGTGCCAGCAGCTCGGGGAGACTTGGTTCACCCCTCCACTTT. Its protein product is CASSSGRLGSPLHF.

The genes are TRBV6-5 and TRBJ2-1, with TRBD2 matching 13 bases. The CDR3 is made up of 15 amino acids. Germline V gives CDR1 MNHEY, CDR2 SVGAGI. J gave up 8 bases and V 5 bases, and 6 bases lay outside the gene matches. CDR3 sequence reads: CASSLGTSGDYEQFF. As DNA, the CDR3 is TGTGCCAGCAGTCTGGGGACTAGCGGGGACTATGAGCAGTTCTTC.

The chain couples TRBV7-2 to TRBJ1-1; no reliable D call. V gave up 0 bases and J gave up 6 bases, with 8 bases separating them. This CDR3 region has 13 residues. CDR1 and CDR2 from the germline V gene are SGHTA and FQGNSA. CDR3 protein: CASSLAATAEAFF. The DNA for the CDR3 is TGTGCCAGCAGCTTAGCAGCCACCGCTGAAGCTTTCTTT.

The V call is TRBV7-6, the J call TRBJ2-7, with 9 bases identical to TRBD2. The germline gives CDR1 SGHVS, CDR2 FNYEAQ. V gave up 4 bases and J gave up 0 bases; unmatched junction bases: 4. This CDR3 contains 15 residues. The CDR3: CASSSGLAISYEQYF. As DNA, the CDR3 is TGTGCCAGCAGCTCAGGACTAGCGATCTCCTACGAGCAGTACTTC.

The J gene is TRBJ2-1, the V gene TRBV7-3, with TRBD2 matching 7 bases. This CDR3 comprises 15 residues. V shed 3 bases and J 8 bases; nucleotides not matched to a gene: 10. Germline V gene lookup returns CDR1 SGHTA and CDR2 FQGTGA. CDR3 DNA: TGTGCCAGCAGCTTCGGAGCGGGAAAGTTCTATGAGCAGTTCTTC. Translating it yields CASSFGAGKFYEQFF.

This sequence joins TRBV6-6 and TRBJ1-1, with a tentative D call TRBD1 (6 bases). Germline V gene sequence: CDR1 MNHNY, CDR2 SVGAGI (reference sequence). The CDR3 extends over 14 amino acids. V was pared by 4 bases and J by 0 bases, with 9 bases between. This CDR3 reads CASSLRGLNTEAFF. In nucleotides, the CDR3 is TGTGCCAGCAGTTTGAGGGGGTTGAACACTGAAGCTTTCTTT.

The chain couples TRBV7-9 to TRBJ1-2; 7 bases line up with TRBD1. CDR1 and CDR2 from the germline V gene are SEHNR and FQNEAQ (reference sequence). This CDR3 spans 14 amino acids. V lost 4 bases and J lost 6; bases outside the gene matches: 8. CDR3 protein: CASSSNRGSDGYTF. As DNA, the CDR3 is TGTGCCAGCAGCTCTAACAGGGGCTCGGATGGCTACACCTTC.

The J gene is TRBJ2-6, the V gene TRBV4-3; D is unresolved. Trimming pared 1 base from V and 4 bases from J, leaving 20 bases between. CDR1 and CDR2 (germline): LGHNA, YSLEER. The CDR3 extends over 19 amino acids. DNA of the CDR3: TGCGCCAGCAGCCAAGGCTCGACACGATCCTTTTCGGGGGCCAACGTCCTGACTTTC. Its protein is CASSQGSTRSFSGANVLTF.

J is TRBJ2-1 and V is TRBV10-1; 9 bases map to TRBD2. The V gene's germline CDR1 is WNHNN and CDR2 SYGVQD (reference sequence). CDR3 length: 15 residues. Losses at the gene ends were 7 bases for V and 4 bases for J; bases not matched to a gene: 8. The CDR3 region has the DNA TGCGCCAGCACCGGACAGCGGGAGGCGTACAATGAGCAGTTCTTC. This translates into CASTGQREAYNEQFF.

This clone occurred once. V gene TRBV6-6 combines with J gene TRBJ2-7; TRBD1 agrees at 8 bases. This CDR3 has 14 residues. Germline lookup yields CDR1 MNHNY and CDR2 SVGAGI (reference sequence). J lost 7 bases, V lost 4 bases, and 9 bases had no gene match. The CDR3 region has the DNA TGTGCCAGCAGTTCAGGGGGCTGGTCGCGAGAGCAGTACTTC. Translating gives CASSSGGWSREQYF.

This CDR3 is CASSQEQGASPPLHF. The CDR3 bases are TGCGCCAGCAGCCAGGAACAGGGGGCGTCCCCACCCCTCCACTTT. The chain joins TRBV4-3 to TRBJ1-6; 9 bases map to TRBD1. The V gene's germline CDR1 is LGHNA and CDR2 YSLEER. The CDR3 totals 15 residues. J was trimmed by 11 bases and V by 3 bases; bases with no gene match: 8.

The V gene is TRBV19, the J gene TRBJ2-7; D perhaps matches TRBD1 (5 bases). From germline, CDR1 is LNHDA and CDR2 SQIVND (reference sequence). Trimming took off 4 bases at V and 5 bases at J, with 9 bases between the two ends. This CDR3 is built from 12 residues. CDR3 sequence (DNA): TGTGCCAGTAGTACTCAGGGCCACGAGCAGTACTTC. Protein product: CASSTQGHEQYF.

The chain joins TRBV13 to TRBJ2-1; no definite D call. V was trimmed by 5 bases and J by 9 bases, leaving 11 bases between them. CDR3 length: 12 amino acids. Germline V gene data show CDR1 as PRHDT and CDR2 as FYEKMQ (reference sequence). The CDR3 nucleotides are TGTGCCAGCAGCGCCGCAGGTCCTGAGCAGTTCTTC. Protein: CASSAAGPEQFF.

The chain couples TRBV2 to TRBJ2-7; 11 bases agree with TRBD2. Germline V gene sequence: CDR1 SNHLY, CDR2 FYNNEI. V was clipped by 5 bases and J by 7 bases; unmatched bases: 13. The CDR3 is 16 residues long. Here the CDR3 reads CASSFSSGRLGREQYF. The CDR3 DNA follows: TGTGCCAGCAGTTTCTCTAGCGGGAGGCTAGGAAGGGAGCAGTACTTC.

This chain connects TRBV5-8 to TRBJ2-7; D call uncertain. V lost 0 bases, J lost 6 bases, and 22 bases lay in between. The CDR3 totals 17 residues. The germline V gene encodes CDR1 SGHTS and CDR2 YDEGEE. The CDR3 protein is CASSLVFGVHDQGEQYF. CDR3 bases: TGTGCCAGCAGCTTGGTCTTTGGAGTGCACGATCAAGGCGAGCAGTACTTC.

A word on this clone: Other DNA sequences in the sample encode the same CDR3. The genes are TRBV7-9 and TRBJ1-2; weak D call: TRBD1 (5 bases). There are 13 residues in the CDR3. Germline V gives CDR1 SEHNR, CDR2 FQNEAQ (reference sequence). The V end was cut by 1 base, the J end by 4 bases, with 7 bases between. The CDR3 here is CASSLGQIYGYTF. The CDR3 DNA reads TGTGCCAGCAGCTTAGGACAGATCTATGGCTACACCTTC.